This T cell receptor (beta chain) came from a study of PD-L1 blockade in urothelial cancer. Study details: About 90% of the roughly 30 patients were men with bladder-origin urothelial cancer. There were a median of approximately 150,000 T cells in blood samples.

There are 13 residues in the CDR3. Deletions cut 6 bases from V and 6 bases from J, with 15 bases between. The germline V gene has CDR1 SQVTM and CDR2 ANQGSEA. TCRdb's table, derived via immunoSEQ multiplex PCR, lists solely in-frame clones and lacks some. Of roughly 29,000 clones listed, around four fifths are singletons. Indicated time point: peripheral blood 6 weeks after treatment start. The chain carries TRBV29-1 and TRBJ2-1, with D possibly TRBD1 on 6 matching bases. Sequenced material: PBMCs, taken around atezolizumab (anti-PD-L1) treatment. The clonotype comes from a man aged 65-85 years with urothelial cancer. The CDR3 loop is CSVNSDRTNEQFF. As DNA, the CDR3 is TGCAGCGTCAACTCGGACAGAACCAATGAGCAGTTCTTC.